This T cell receptor (beta chain) was documented in a study of shared clonotypes between healthy human individuals. The table came from immunoSEQ multiplex PCR; TCRdb's copy has only in-frame clones and leaves some out. This table holds 2 million to 2.5 million clones, roughly 92% found once. The sample holds one count of this clone. Germline values: CDR1 MNHEY, CDR2 SVGAGI. Losses at the gene ends were 4 bases for V and 5 bases for J; bases not matched to a gene: 7. The CDR3 runs to 16 residues. The TCR was taken from a man between 18 and 29 years old in good health. Some clones in this sample may be carry-over from other donors' samples. Sequenced material: naive CD4+ T cells from PBMCs. Indicated subset: CD45RA+ positively selected. The chain has TRBV6-5 and TRBJ2-1; TRBD1 aligns across 11 bases. This CDR3 is CASSSYWDRGDNEQFF. CDR3 sequence (DNA): TGTGCCAGCAGTTCATACTGGGACAGGGGGGACAATGAGCAGTTCTTC.